These T cell receptor beta chains were read from a single sample in a study of blood T cell repertoires in COVID-19. Sequencing used immunoSEQ multiplex PCR; TCRdb keeps in-frame clones, though not all of them. The sample consists of roughly 230,000 clones, about 80% of them appearing once. Sequencing was performed on PBMCs or T cells enriched from blood (not recorded which). These receptors were obtained from a man aged 50 to 60 who had recovered from COVID-19. CDR3s include the opening cysteine and the closing phenylalanine or tryptophan. A D gene is named only where the DNA matches it firmly. The size entry is marked missing in some rows and otherwise reads once, few, many or a size class.

V,D,J,length,size,CDR3,DNA
TRBV5-6,-,TRBJ1-2,12,-,CASSLRLSGYTF,TGTGCCAGCAGCTTGAGATTGAGTGGCTACACCTTC
TRBV2,TRBD1,TRBJ2-1,15,once,CASSEWDRGYNEQFF,TGTGCCAGCAGTGAATGGGACAGGGGTTACAATGAGCAGTTCTTC
TRBV7-6,-,TRBJ1-2,15,-,CASSARAGDFYGYTF,TGTGCCAGCAGCGCCCGAGCCGGGGACTTCTATGGCTACACCTTC
TRBV6-5,TRBD1,TRBJ1-1,12,once,CASSQGGTEAFF,TGTGCCAGCAGTCAGGGGGGCACTGAAGCTTTCTTT
TRBV5-1,-,TRBJ2-5,15,once,CASGPVQGIQETQYF,TGCGCCAGCGGTCCGGTACAGGGAATACAAGAGACCCAGTACTTC
TRBV6-5,TRBD2,TRBJ2-1,16,few,CASSYSVQRERYEQFF,TGTGCCAGCAGTTACTCGGTCCAGCGGGAGAGGTATGAGCAGTTCTTC
TRBV15,-,TRBJ1-5,14,-,CATSSQRDNQPQHF,TGTGCCACCAGCAGCCAGAGGGACAATCAGCCCCAGCATTTT
TRBV5-8,-,TRBJ2-6,15,few,CASSLVISGANVLTF,TGTGCCAGCAGCTTGGTAATCTCTGGGGCCAACGTCCTGACTTTC
TRBV29-1,TRBD1,TRBJ1-2,13,-,CSAWTGGNYGYTF,TGCAGCGCCTGGACAGGGGGCAACTATGGCTACACCTTC
TRBV4-1,TRBD2,TRBJ2-5,16,-,CASSQPTSGRQETQYF,TGCGCCAGCAGCCAACCGACTAGCGGGAGACAAGAGACCCAGTACTTC
TRBV5-1,TRBD2,TRBJ2-5,14,few,CASRDGGAGETQYF,TGCGCCAGCAGGGACGGGGGGGCCGGAGAGACCCAGTACTTC
TRBV2,-,TRBJ1-4,13,-,CASRSGEGEKLFF,TGTGCCAGCAGATCAGGGGAGGGAGAAAAACTGTTTTTT
TRBV5-4,TRBD2,TRBJ2-5,16,-,CASSSQGRGVQETQYF,TGTGCCAGCAGCTCCCAGGGGCGGGGGGTCCAAGAGACCCAGTACTTC
TRBV6-5,-,TRBJ2-2,13,-,CASSPLRAGELFF,TGTGCCAGCAGCCCATTGAGGGCGGGGGAGCTGTTTTTT
TRBV9,TRBD1,TRBJ1-3,15,-,CASSVTGDGGNTIYF,TGTGCCAGCAGCGTCACAGGGGACGGTGGAAACACCATATATTTT
TRBV10-3,TRBD1,TRBJ1-4,14,once,CAISEDRGYEKLFF,TGTGCCATCAGTGAGGACAGGGGATATGAAAAACTGTTTTTT
TRBV9,TRBD1,TRBJ2-7,13,-,CASSGTTGREQYF,TGTGCCAGCAGCGGAACGACAGGGCGGGAGCAGTACTTC
TRBV7-2,-,TRBJ1-3,15,few,CASSPEANSGNTIYF,TGTGCCAGCAGCCCTGAGGCTAACTCTGGAAACACCATATATTTT
TRBV7-9,TRBD1,TRBJ1-2,17,-,CASSRPNRGLSSWGYTF,TGTGCCAGCAGCCGCCCGAACAGGGGGCTCTCCTCATGGGGCTACACCTTC
TRBV5-1,-,TRBJ1-2,15,-,CASSPARDPIPGYTF,TGCGCCAGCAGCCCGGCCAGGGATCCAATTCCAGGCTACACCTTC
TRBV11-2,TRBD2,TRBJ2-3,15,-,CASRAVGGLTDTQYF,TGTGCCAGCAGAGCAGTGGGGGGGTTGACAGATACGCAGTATTTT
TRBV7-2,-,TRBJ2-3,16,-,CASSLGERPDTDTQYF,TGTGCCAGCAGCTTAGGGGAGCGGCCTGACACAGATACGCAGTATTTT
TRBV20-1,-,TRBJ2-5,11,-,CSAPYRETQYF,TGCAGTGCCCCCTATCGAGAGACCCAGTACTTC
TRBV13,TRBD2,TRBJ2-2,15,-,CASNGLAGGTGELFF,TGTGCCAGCAACGGGCTAGCGGGAGGCACCGGGGAGCTGTTTTTT
TRBV7-3,-,TRBJ1-6,13,once,CASSADRNSPLHF,TGTGCCAGCAGCGCGGATCGTAATTCACCCCTCCACTTT
TRBV19,-,TRBJ2-2,19,few,CASSRRPPGAGANTGELFF,TGTGCCAGTAGCAGAAGGCCCCCGGGGGCGGGGGCGAACACCGGGGAGCTGTTTTTT
TRBV9,TRBD1,TRBJ1-6,15,-,CASSVGQGAESPLHF,TGTGCCAGCAGCGTAGGACAGGGGGCTGAGTCACCCCTCCACTTT
TRBV5-1,TRBD2,TRBJ2-3,14,-,CASSIGTSAGTQYF,TGCGCCAGCAGCATCGGGACTAGCGCAGGTACGCAGTATTTT
TRBV27,-,TRBJ2-7,14,-,CASKLRNREREQYF,TGTGCCAGCAAGTTAAGAAACAGGGAGCGCGAGCAGTACTTC
TRBV5-6,TRBD1,TRBJ1-1,14,once,CASSLQGMNTEAFF,TGTGCCAGCAGTCTACAGGGGATGAACACTGAAGCTTTCTTT
TRBV18,-,TRBJ1-6,16,once,CASSPGGSSYNSPLHF,TGTGCCAGCTCACCTGGGGGGAGCTCCTATAATTCACCCCTCCACTTT
TRBV18,-,TRBJ2-2,15,-,CASSPAGQGTGELFF,TGTGCCAGCTCACCAGCTGGACAAGGAACCGGGGAGCTGTTTTTT
TRBV2,-,TRBJ1-2,13,-,CASRTQWRNGYTF,TGTGCCAGCAGGACCCAGTGGAGAAATGGCTACACCTTC
TRBV6-1,-,TRBJ2-7,14,-,CASSEGQSYYEQYF,TGTGCCAGCAGTGAGGGCCAGTCCTACTACGAGCAGTACTTC
TRBV11-2,TRBD1,TRBJ1-1,17,-,CASSPRTGGIGYTEAFF,TGTGCCAGCAGCCCCCGGACAGGGGGTATAGGGTACACTGAAGCTTTCTTT
TRBV15,-,TRBJ1-1,13,-,CATSRDLGGEAFF,TGTGCCACCAGCAGAGATCTTGGCGGTGAAGCTTTCTTT
TRBV18,-,TRBJ2-5,17,-,CASSSQLNHVLEGTQYF,TGTGCCAGCTCAAGTCAATTAAACCACGTCCTCGAGGGGACCCAGTACTTC
TRBV5-1,-,TRBJ2-1,14,-,CASSLGPEDNEQFF,TGCGCCAGCAGCTTGGGTCCAGAGGACAATGAGCAGTTCTTC
TRBV5-1,-,TRBJ1-1,14,-,CASSLAGSNTEAFF,TGCGCCAGCAGCTTGGCAGGATCGAACACTGAAGCTTTCTTT
TRBV7-3,-,TRBJ2-3,15,many,CASTLGAGWSDTQYF,TGTGCCAGCACCCTAGGTGCAGGGTGGTCAGATACGCAGTATTTT
TRBV5-4,TRBD1,TRBJ1-1,14,-,CASSSGQGTTEAFF,TGTGCCAGCAGCTCAGGACAGGGGACCACTGAAGCTTTCTTT
TRBV7-3,-,TRBJ2-3,14,-,CASSLNSRPDTQYF,TGTGCCAGCAGCCTTAACAGTAGGCCAGATACGCAGTATTTT
TRBV7-9,TRBD2,TRBJ2-5,17,-,CASSLGGAGGAQETQYF,TGTGCCAGCAGCTTGGGAGGAGCGGGAGGGGCACAAGAGACCCAGTACTTC
TRBV7-3,TRBD1,TRBJ2-2,16,-,CASSSAGGLNTGELFF,TGTGCCAGCAGCTCCGCAGGGGGCCTGAACACCGGGGAGCTGTTTTTT
TRBV9,-,TRBJ2-1,18,-,CASSVDQIQERSYNEQFF,TGTGCCAGCAGCGTAGATCAAATACAGGAGCGCTCCTACAATGAGCAGTTCTTC
TRBV6-5,TRBD2,TRBJ2-7,13,-,CASRPSGSDEQYF,TGTGCCAGCAGACCCAGCGGGAGTGACGAGCAGTACTTC
TRBV7-7,-,TRBJ2-1,13,-,CASSRSSGNEQFF,TGTGCTAGCAGCCGTAGTTCCGGCAATGAGCAGTTCTTC
TRBV10-1,-,TRBJ2-1,13,-,CASSKLGHGEQFF,TGCGCCAGCAGCAAACTAGGGCACGGTGAGCAGTTCTTC
TRBV5-1,-,TRBJ2-3,15,-,CASSPMGPSTDTQYF,TGCGCCAGCAGTCCGATGGGGCCAAGCACAGATACGCAGTATTTT
TRBV9,-,TRBJ1-3,14,-,CASSEDGRGDTIYF,TGTGCCAGCAGTGAGGACGGGCGCGGGGACACCATATATTTT
TRBV29-1,-,TRBJ1-1,12,-,CSGAVVGAEAFF,TGCAGCGGCGCGGTCGTTGGCGCTGAAGCTTTCTTT
TRBV7-8,TRBD2,TRBJ2-1,16,-,CASSLASGGALGEQFF,TGTGCCAGCAGCTTAGCCAGCGGGGGGGCCTTAGGTGAGCAGTTCTTC
TRBV5-1,TRBD1,TRBJ2-7,15,-,CASSGGGQEIYEQYF,TGCGCCAGCTCTGGAGGAGGACAGGAAATCTACGAGCAGTACTTC
TRBV3-1/TRBV3-2,TRBD2,TRBJ2-1,15,-,CASSQEESGGNEQFF,TGTGCCAGCAGCCAAGAGGAGAGCGGGGGCAATGAGCAGTTCTTC
TRBV5-1,TRBD1,TRBJ1-1,15,-,CASSSTTGRNTEAFF,TGCGCCAGCAGCTCCACGACAGGGCGGAACACTGAAGCTTTCTTT
TRBV20-1,-,TRBJ1-3,11,few,CSATTSNTIYF,TGCAGTGCCACTACTTCAAACACCATATATTTT
TRBV3-1/TRBV3-2,TRBD1,TRBJ2-1,15,-,CASSVGTGLIHEQFF,TGTGCCAGCAGTGTTGGGACAGGGTTGATTCATGAGCAGTTCTTC
TRBV10-3,-,TRBJ1-1,12,-,CAISDLIRGAFF,TGTGCCATCAGTGACCTGATCAGGGGAGCTTTCTTT
TRBV12-5,TRBD1,TRBJ1-5,14,-,CASGLSTGSQPQHF,TGTGCTAGTGGTTTATCGACAGGGTCTCAGCCCCAGCATTTT